The rows below give T cell receptor beta chains drawn from one sample of a study of shared clonotypes between healthy human individuals. Profiling relied on immunoSEQ multiplex PCR, and the TCRdb table lists in-frame clones only, not all of them. The sample consists of roughly 520,000 clones, around 95% of them appearing once. The sample comprised naive CD4+ T cells sorted from blood. These receptors all stem from a woman in her 30s in good health. CDR3s include the opening cysteine and the closing phenylalanine or tryptophan. Fields, in order: D gene, J gene, V gene, clone size, CDR3 protein, CDR3 DNA. D genes are given only for firm matches. The size field is filled for only some rows; it gives once, few, many or a size class.

NA,TRBJ2-7,TRBV7-9,NA,CASSFRSSYEQYF,TGTGCCAGCAGCTTCCGTTCCTCCTACGAGCAGTACTTC
TRBD2,TRBJ2-5,TRBV28,NA,CASSDSGLAGVRTQYF,TGTGCCAGCAGTGACTCGGGACTAGCGGGAGTACGGACCCAGTACTTC
TRBD1,TRBJ1-1,TRBV29-1,NA,CSVHMSGGGTEAFF,TGCAGCGTTCATATGTCAGGGGGCGGCACTGAAGCTTTCTTT
NA,TRBJ2-3,TRBV5-1,NA,CASSLRSLDLETDTQYF,TGCGCCAGCAGCTTGAGAAGCCTGGACCTAGAGACTGATACGCAGTATTTT
NA,TRBJ2-7,TRBV28,NA,CASSLVDRITEQYF,TGTGCCAGCAGTTTAGTTGACAGAATTACAGAGCAGTACTTC
NA,TRBJ2-7,TRBV28,NA,CATEGQRYEQYF,TGTGCCACCGAAGGACAGCGCTACGAGCAGTACTTC
TRBD1,TRBJ1-3,TRBV13,NA,CASSPPQPGQGNTIYF,TGTGCCAGCAGCCCCCCCCAGCCGGGACAGGGAAACACCATATATTTT
NA,TRBJ2-5,TRBV9,NA,CASSVGSGGGQETQYF,TGTGCCAGCAGCGTAGGTAGCGGAGGGGGTCAGGAGACCCAGTACTTC
NA,TRBJ2-7,TRBV27,NA,CVTRKRASYEQYF,TGTGTCACGAGGAAGCGGGCCTCCTACGAGCAGTACTTC
TRBD2,TRBJ2-7,TRBV18,NA,CASSPRQWASGSDEQYF,TGTGCCAGCTCACCACGGCAATGGGCTAGCGGGAGTGACGAGCAGTACTTC
TRBD2,TRBJ2-7,TRBV10-2,NA,CASSLTSGESEQYF,TGCGCCAGCAGCCTGACTAGCGGAGAATCCGAGCAGTACTTC
TRBD2,TRBJ2-3,TRBV2,NA,CASNPILAGGSDTQYF,TGTGCCAGCAATCCTATACTAGCGGGAGGCTCAGATACGCAGTATTTT
NA,TRBJ1-1,TRBV6-1,NA,CASSALWTNGEAFF,TGTGCCAGCAGCGCCCTATGGACAAATGGCGAAGCTTTCTTT
NA,TRBJ1-4,TRBV4-1,NA,CASSQVQLGNEKLFF,TGCGCCAGCAGCCAAGTCCAATTGGGTAATGAAAAACTGTTTTTT
NA,TRBJ2-7,TRBV6-6,NA,CASGPGYYEQYF,TGTGCCAGCGGGCCAGGGTACTACGAGCAGTACTTC
NA,TRBJ1-5,TRBV5-1,NA,CASSSELRWDGHNQPQHF,TGCGCCAGCAGCTCGGAACTGCGTTGGGACGGCCACAATCAGCCCCAGCATTTT
NA,TRBJ1-1,TRBV9,once,CASSETLDSEAFF,TGTGCCAGCAGCGAAACCCTAGACTCTGAGGCTTTCTTT
TRBD2,TRBJ2-1,TRBV27,NA,CASSLAAYNEQFF,TGTGCCAGCAGTCTAGCGGCATACAATGAGCAGTTCTTC
TRBD1,TRBJ1-5,TRBV5-5,NA,CASSLTGTAISNQPQHF,TGTGCCAGCAGCTTGACCGGGACAGCAATTAGCAATCAGCCCCAGCATTTT
TRBD2,TRBJ2-7,TRBV9,NA,CASSVESSGVSYEQYF,TGTGCCAGCAGCGTAGAATCTAGCGGAGTCTCCTACGAGCAGTACTTC
NA,TRBJ2-5,TRBV28,NA,CASSLSMGGETQYF,TGTGCCAGCAGTTTGAGTATGGGAGGAGAGACCCAGTACTTC
TRBD1,TRBJ2-3,TRBV2,NA,CAYSQGSTDTQYF,TGTGCCTACTCACAGGGGAGCACAGATACGCAGTATTTT
TRBD1,TRBJ2-3,TRBV5-6,once,CASSFGQGQTDTQYF,TGTGCCAGCAGCTTCGGACAGGGGCAAACAGATACGCAGTATTTT
NA,TRBJ2-1,TRBV6-6,NA,CASSRQVPGNEQFF,TGTGCCAGCAGCCGACAGGTCCCTGGGAATGAGCAGTTCTTC
NA,TRBJ1-1,TRBV28,once,CATIPLSQGNTEAFF,TGTGCCACCATCCCACTATCACAGGGAAACACTGAAGCTTTCTTT
NA,TRBJ2-1,TRBV7-9,NA,CASSLGGYEQFF,TGTGCCAGCAGCTTAGGGGGGTATGAGCAGTTCTTC
NA,TRBJ1-2,TRBV9,NA,CASSVGPLGGPNYGYTF,TGTGCCAGCAGCGTAGGGCCGTTAGGAGGGCCTAACTATGGCTACACCTTC
NA,TRBJ1-1,TRBV6-1,NA,CASRPPGNTEAFF,TGTGCCAGCAGGCCCCCAGGGAACACTGAAGCTTTCTTT
NA,TRBJ1-2,TRBV28,NA,CASSFKQGANYGYTF,TGTGCCAGCAGTTTTAAACAGGGAGCTAACTATGGCTACACCTTC
TRBD1,TRBJ2-4,TRBV28,NA,CASSYIGQGTAKNIQYF,TGTGCCAGCAGTTACATCGGACAGGGAACAGCCAAAAACATTCAGTACTTC
NA,TRBJ1-4,TRBV4-1,once,CASSRLKGRNEKLFF,TGCGCCAGCAGCCGCCTAAAGGGACGGAATGAAAAACTGTTTTTT
NA,TRBJ1-2,TRBV9,NA,CASSVEPTIEGYTF,TGTGCCAGCAGCGTAGAACCAACCATAGAGGGCTACACCTTC
NA,TRBJ2-7,TRBV27,NA,CASSAGTKQYF,TGTGCCAGCAGTGCTGGGACAAAGCAGTACTTC
NA,TRBJ2-7,TRBV5-1,NA,CASTPWGDPSSYEQYF,TGCGCCAGCACCCCCTGGGGGGACCCGAGCTCCTACGAGCAGTACTTC
TRBD1,TRBJ1-5,TRBV27,NA,CASSPPGQGPYYSNQPQHF,TGTGCCAGCAGTCCACCGGGACAGGGGCCGTACTATAGCAATCAGCCCCAGCATTTT
NA,TRBJ2-3,TRBV7-6,NA,CASENGATDTQYF,TGTGCCAGCGAAAATGGGGCCACAGATACGCAGTATTTT
NA,TRBJ1-5,TRBV2,few,CASSEASYSNQPQHF,TGTGCCAGCAGTGAAGCCAGTTATAGCAATCAGCCCCAGCATTTT
NA,TRBJ2-5,TRBV25-1,NA,CASSGTIQETQYF,TGTGCCAGCAGTGGAACCATCCAAGAGACCCAGTACTTC
NA,TRBJ2-7,TRBV27,NA,CASSPSGTPNYEQYF,TGTGCCAGCAGTCCCTCCGGGACACCAAACTACGAGCAGTACTTC
NA,TRBJ2-1,TRBV5-6,NA,CASSPRPTLGAGVNEQFF,TGTGCCAGCAGCCCACGCCCTACGTTAGGGGCAGGTGTTAATGAGCAGTTCTTC
NA,TRBJ2-1,TRBV6-6,NA,CASRVGSYNEQFF,TGTGCCAGCAGAGTGGGATCCTACAATGAGCAGTTCTTC
TRBD1,TRBJ1-6,TRBV5-1,NA,CASSYGQGFSPLHF,TGCGCCAGCAGCTACGGACAGGGATTTTCACCCCTCCACTTT
NA,TRBJ2-7,TRBV7-9,NA,CASHALGTQRSYEQYF,TGTGCCAGCCACGCACTTGGGACACAGAGGTCCTACGAGCAGTACTTC
NA,TRBJ2-1,TRBV30,NA,CAWKEAPRSYNEQFF,TGTGCCTGGAAGGAGGCACCCCGGTCGTACAATGAGCAGTTCTTC
TRBD2,TRBJ2-3,TRBV30,NA,CAWSGAGGGRDTQYF,TGTGCCTGGAGCGGTGCGGGAGGCGGAAGGGATACGCAGTATTTT
NA,TRBJ1-3,TRBV7-2,NA,CASSLLIFSGNTIYF,TGCGCCAGCAGCTTATTAATTTTCTCTGGAAACACCATATATTTT
NA,TRBJ1-1,TRBV30,NA,CAWSVRQGEAFF,TGTGCCTGGAGTGTACGGCAGGGGGAAGCTTTCTTT
NA,TRBJ1-1,TRBV28,few,CASSFGGVRAFF,TGTGCCAGCAGTTTTGGGGGGGTGCGTGCTTTCTTT
NA,TRBJ2-3,TRBV19,NA,CASSSGPPMVGTDTQYF,TGTGCCAGTAGTTCGGGGCCTCCCATGGTGGGCACAGATACGCAGTATTTT
TRBD1,TRBJ1-1,TRBV19,NA,CASSIKTGAVAAFF,TGTGCCAGTAGTATCAAGACAGGGGCCGTCGCAGCTTTCTTT
NA,TRBJ2-7,TRBV28,NA,CASRFSTGTQSSYEQYF,TGTGCCAGCAGGTTTAGTACAGGGACACAAAGCTCCTACGAGCAGTACTTC
TRBD2,TRBJ2-7,TRBV7-8,NA,CASSLATSYIYEQYF,TGTGCCAGCAGCTTAGCGACTAGCTATATTTACGAGCAGTACTTC
NA,TRBJ2-1,TRBV28,NA,CASSLRTRDDEQFF,TGTGCCAGCAGTTTGAGGACCCGGGACGATGAGCAGTTCTTC
TRBD2,TRBJ2-7,TRBV27,NA,CASSSGLAGAYEQYF,TGTGCCAGCAGTTCCGGACTAGCGGGAGCCTACGAGCAGTACTTC
NA,TRBJ2-2,TRBV7-2,NA,CASSFGRYTGELFF,TGTGCCAGCAGCTTCGGCCGTTACACCGGGGAGCTGTTTTTT
NA,TRBJ1-5,TRBV6-1,NA,CASSEAHSGVWQPQHF,TGTGCCAGCAGTGAAGCGCACTCGGGGGTATGGCAGCCCCAGCATTTT
NA,TRBJ1-6,TRBV28,NA,CASSLDYSPLHF,TGTGCCAGCAGTTTGGACTATTCACCCCTCCACTTT
NA,TRBJ2-4,TRBV6-1,NA,CASSEFPGSNIQYF,TGTGCCAGCAGTGAATTTCCGGGGTCCAACATTCAGTACTTC
NA,TRBJ1-5,TRBV6-1,NA,CASSLGLSSNQPQHF,TGTGCCAGCAGTCTAGGACTCAGTAGCAATCAGCCCCAGCATTTT